This passage covers 12 T cell receptor beta chains from one sample sequenced in a study of Ad26.COV2.S vaccination and SARS-CoV-2 variants (TCRdb year 2021). Library preparation employed the immunoSEQ multiplex PCR assay. TCRdb took this table from immuneACCESS and kept in-frame rearrangements with V and J called. Such tables lack part of the clones; where checked against another copy, unresolved V genes explain under half of the gap, and the rest is unexplained. The sample records approximately 240,000 clones, around 87% of which are singletons. Together, the top ten hold about 10% of the sample. Sample treatment or condition, as interpreted from the label and publication: 15 to 20 received Ad26.COV2.S at low or high dose, single or two shots; about 5 received placebo; per-sample allocation not given. For vaccine and placebo recipients, the sequenced repertoires came from samples collected on day 63 after the first injection.

The source was peripheral blood, collected in a trial of Ad26.COV2.S vaccine versus placebo. The receptors were gathered from a person aged 18-65 years who received the Ad26.COV2.S COVID-19 vaccine or a placebo.

The chain combines TRBV9 with TRBJ2-7; 8 bases are shared with TRBD1. V trimming: 4 bases; J trimming: 2 bases; junction bases outside the gene matches: 8. Germline loops: CDR1 SGDLS, CDR2 YYNGEE. This CDR3 has 15 amino acids. The CDR3 DNA follows: TGTGCCAGCAGCATCACCGGGACAGGACCCTACGAGCAGTACTTC. Residues: CASSITGTGPYEQYF.

The V gene is TRBV6-1, the J gene TRBJ2-7, with 9 bases fitting TRBD1. Germline assignment: CDR1 MNHNS and CDR2 SASEGT. This CDR3 has 15 amino acids. Unmatched junction bases numbered 5, after V lost 3 bases and J lost 2 bases. The CDR3 DNA sequence: TGTGCCAGCAGTGACGGACAGGGGCGACCCTACGAGCAGTACTTC. It is translated as CASSDGQGRPYEQYF.

The chain is built from TRBV7-3 and TRBJ2-3; D is unclear. The germline V gene encodes CDR1 SGHTA and CDR2 FQGTGA. V gave up 4 bases and J gave up 1 base, with 3 bases separating them. This CDR3 has 12 amino acids. CDR3 region: CASSSGTDTQYF. The DNA of the CDR3 is TGTGCCAGCAGCTCCGGCACAGATACGCAGTATTTT.

J is TRBJ1-2 and V is TRBV28; possibly TRBD1 for D (6 bases). Trimming cost V 7 bases and J 6 bases, with 15 bases left between them. CDR1 MDHEN and CDR2 SYDVKM come from the germline V gene. This CDR3 is 13 amino acids long. The chain's CDR3 is CASISFRGHGYTF. As DNA, the CDR3 is TGTGCCAGCATTAGTTTCCGGGGGCATGGCTACACCTTC.

CDR3 sequence: CASSQDWREATGELFF. In nucleotides, the CDR3 is TGTGCCAGCAGCCAAGATTGGCGGGAGGCCACCGGGGAGCTGTTTTTT. This rearrangement joins TRBV14 to TRBJ2-2, with 8 bases lining up with TRBD2. Per the germline V gene, CDR1 is SGHDN and CDR2 is FVKESK. The CDR3 has 16 amino acids. J lost 4 bases, V lost 0 bases, and 4 bases had no gene match.

The chain links TRBV7-3 to TRBJ1-4, with D maybe TRBD1 (6 bases). Germline CDR1 reads SGHTA; CDR2 reads FQGTGA. The CDR3 is 18 amino acids. The germline V and J ends were trimmed by 4 bases and 7 bases, with 25 bases remaining between them. As DNA, the CDR3 is TGTGCCAGCAGCTCGCGCTACCCACAGGGTGGATTGAGTGAAAAACTGTTTTTT. Translated, it gives CASSSRYPQGGLSEKLFF.

The V call is TRBV9, the J call TRBJ2-1; 7 bases line up with TRBD2. In germline, CDR1 is SGDLS, CDR2 YYNGEE. After removal of 1 base from V and 3 bases from J, the junction contained 4 bases not matched to a gene. The CDR3 contains 15 residues. CDR3 residues: CASSVSSGVYNEQFF. The CDR3 coding sequence is TGTGCCAGCAGCGTATCTAGCGGAGTCTACAATGAGCAGTTCTTC.

The DNA of the CDR3 is TGTGCCAGCAGCTTGGACCCGTCCTACGAGCAGTACTTC. Translated, it gives CASSLDPSYEQYF. The chain couples TRBV5-4 to TRBJ2-7; the D is unclear. This CDR3 spans 13 amino acids. CDR1 is SGHNT and CDR2 is YYREEE in the germline V gene (reference sequence). V lost 0 bases, J lost 1 base, and 5 bases lay in between.

The V call is TRBV28, the J call TRBJ1-1; D is undetermined. CDR3 length: 15 amino acids. The germline gives CDR1 MDHEN, CDR2 SYDVKM. V shed 4 bases and J shed 1 base, with 13 bases lying between them. The CDR3 loop reads CASSSPRGSNTEAFF. The CDR3 bases are TGTGCCAGCAGTTCCCCTCGAGGGTCGAACACTGAAGCTTTCTTT.

This sequence joins TRBV27 and TRBJ1-2; maybe TRBD1 (6 bases). The CDR3 is 17 residues long. Germline CDR1 is MNHEY and CDR2 is SMNVEV (reference sequence). Trimming took off 0 bases at V and 0 bases at J, with 14 bases between the two ends. CDR3 protein: CASSLSERGASNYGYTF. The CDR3 DNA reads TGTGCCAGCAGTTTATCGGAACGGGGGGCTTCTAACTATGGCTACACCTTC.

The chain recombines TRBV24-1 with TRBJ2-5; 8 bases fit TRBD1. With V trimmed by 3 bases and J by 5 bases, 7 bases remained unmatched. Germline V lookup: CDR1 KGHDR, CDR2 SFDVKD. The CDR3 contains 15 residues. The CDR3: CATSDQGTGVETQYF. CDR3 sequence (DNA): TGTGCCACCAGTGATCAGGGGACAGGAGTGGAGACCCAGTACTTC.

The chain uses TRBV7-2 and TRBJ2-1; 8 bases are a match to TRBD2. Germline CDR1 is SGHTA and CDR2 is FQGNSA. Trimming removed 0 bases from V and 4 bases from J; junction bases left unmatched: 8. This CDR3 is 17 amino acids long. CDR3 sequence (DNA): TGTGCCAGCAGCTTAGCGCTAGCGGGCGTATATTACAATGAGCAGTTCTTC. Translated, it gives CASSLALAGVYYNEQFF.